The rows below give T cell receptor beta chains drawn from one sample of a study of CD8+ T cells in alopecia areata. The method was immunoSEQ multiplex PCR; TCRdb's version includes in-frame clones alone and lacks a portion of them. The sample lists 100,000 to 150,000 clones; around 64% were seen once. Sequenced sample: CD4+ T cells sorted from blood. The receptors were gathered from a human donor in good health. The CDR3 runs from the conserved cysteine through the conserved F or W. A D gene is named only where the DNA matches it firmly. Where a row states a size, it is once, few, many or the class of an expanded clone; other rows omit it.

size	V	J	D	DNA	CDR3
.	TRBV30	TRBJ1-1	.	TGTGCCTGGGACTCATTCGGGGTCACTGGGGAAGCTTTCTTT	CAWDSFGVTGEAFF
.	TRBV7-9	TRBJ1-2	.	TGTGCCAGCAGCGCGGGGTTATATGGCTACACCTTC	CASSAGLYGYTF
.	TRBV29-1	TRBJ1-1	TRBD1	TGCAGCGTCAGCCGGGACAGGGGGCGAGGGACTGAAGCTTTCTTT	CSVSRDRGRGTEAFF
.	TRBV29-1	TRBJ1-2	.	TGCAGCGTTGAGCGTAGTAATGGCTATGGCTACACCTTC	CSVERSNGYGYTF
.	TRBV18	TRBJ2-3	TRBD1	TGTGCCAGCTCACCGGGGCGGACAGGAAGCACAGATACGCAGTATTTT	CASSPGRTGSTDTQYF
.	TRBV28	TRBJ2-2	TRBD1	TGTGCCATCAAACCCTCCGGGACAGGGAACACCGGGGAGCTGTTTTTT	CAIKPSGTGNTGELFF
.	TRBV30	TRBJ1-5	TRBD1	TGTGCCTGGAGTGTCTCCGGGACAGGCGGCAATCAGCCCCAGCATTTT	CAWSVSGTGGNQPQHF
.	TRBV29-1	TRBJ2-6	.	TGCAGCGTTACTTCGGGCTCTGGGGCCAACGTCCTGACTTTC	CSVTSGSGANVLTF
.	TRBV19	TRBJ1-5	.	TGTGCCAGTAGCGAGGGGAGCAATCAGCCCCAGCATTTT	CASSEGSNQPQHF
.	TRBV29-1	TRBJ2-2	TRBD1	TGCAGCGTTTCCCCAGGGGGCTACACCGGGGAGCTGTTTTTT	CSVSPGGYTGELFF
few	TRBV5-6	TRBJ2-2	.	TGTGCCAGCAGCTCCGGGACCCGAGGCGGGGAGCTGTTTTTT	CASSSGTRGGELFF
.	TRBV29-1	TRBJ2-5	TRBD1	TGCAGCGTTGAGACAGGGGAGACCCAGTACTTC	CSVETGETQYF
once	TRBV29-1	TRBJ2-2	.	TGCAGCGTCCGGACCGGACCGAGGACCGGGGAGCTGTTTTTT	CSVRTGPRTGELFF
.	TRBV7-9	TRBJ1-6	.	TGTGCCAGCAGCTTATTGGATTCACCCCTCCACTTT	CASSLLDSPLHF
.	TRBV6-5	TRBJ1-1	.	TGTGCCAGCAGTTACGCGGGGTTGAACACTGAAGCTTTCTTT	CASSYAGLNTEAFF
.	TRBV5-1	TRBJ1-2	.	TGCGCCAGCAGCTACCCGGACGGCCTGGGGGGCTACACCTTC	CASSYPDGLGGYTF
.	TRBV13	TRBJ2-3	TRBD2	TGTGCCAGCAGCCCTCGGGGGGGTCGCACAGATACGCAGTATTTT	CASSPRGGRTDTQYF
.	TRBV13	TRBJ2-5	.	TGTGCCAGCAGCCCCGCCCGGTCCGAAAGGGAGACCCAGTACTTC	CASSPARSERETQYF
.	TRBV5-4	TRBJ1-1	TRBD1	TGTGCCAGCAGCGCCGGGTCGGACAGGGTGGGAACTGAAGCTTTCTTT	CASSAGSDRVGTEAFF
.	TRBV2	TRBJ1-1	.	TGTGCCAGCAGTTTTGTGGGGACTGAAGCTTTCTTT	CASSFVGTEAFF
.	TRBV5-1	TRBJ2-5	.	TGCGCCAGCAGCTTGGCCGGGGAGACCCAGTACTTC	CASSLAGETQYF
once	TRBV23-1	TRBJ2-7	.	TGCGCCAGCAGTCAATCGGGTAACCGAACCTACGAGCAGTACTTC	CASSQSGNRTYEQYF
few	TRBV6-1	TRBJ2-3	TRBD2	TGTGCCAGCTCCCCCCCGGGACTAGTGACAGATACGCAGTATTTT	CASSPPGLVTDTQYF
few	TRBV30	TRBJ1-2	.	TGTGCCTGGAGTGTTTTTGGGCAGTTTGGATTCCTCTATGGCTACACCTTC	CAWSVFGQFGFLYGYTF
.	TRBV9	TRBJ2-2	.	TGTGCCAGCAGCGTAGGCGGCACCGGGGAGCTGTTTTTT	CASSVGGTGELFF
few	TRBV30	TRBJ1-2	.	TGTGCCTGGACGTCGGGGGTTTATGGCTACACCTTC	CAWTSGVYGYTF
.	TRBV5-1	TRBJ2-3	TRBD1	TGCGCCAGCAGCTACGGACAGGGCGGGGGCACAGATACGCAGTATTTT	CASSYGQGGGTDTQYF
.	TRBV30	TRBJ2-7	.	TGTGCCTTCGGAGGACCCCCTGGGGGAGAGCAGTACTTC	CAFGGPPGGEQYF
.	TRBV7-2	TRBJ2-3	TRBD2	TGTGCCAGCAGCCTTAGCGGGGGGGGGCCAGATACGCAGTATTTT	CASSLSGGGPDTQYF
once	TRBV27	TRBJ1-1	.	TGTGCCAGCAGTTTAAGGGAGGGTGATGAAGCTTTCTTT	CASSLREGDEAFF
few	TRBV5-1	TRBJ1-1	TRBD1	TGCGCCAGCAGCCCCGGGACAGGGAACACTGAAGCTTTCTTT	CASSPGTGNTEAFF
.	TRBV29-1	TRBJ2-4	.	TGCAGCGTTGCCCCAGACCGTGTGAACATTCAGTACTTC	CSVAPDRVNIQYF
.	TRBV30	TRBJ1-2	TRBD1	TGTGCCTGGAGTGTGAGACAGGGGATCGGCTATGGCTACACCTTC	CAWSVRQGIGYGYTF
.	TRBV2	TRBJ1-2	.	TGTGCCAGCAGTGAAATCCAGGGGAGAGATGGCTACACCTTC	CASSEIQGRDGYTF
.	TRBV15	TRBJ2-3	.	TGTGCCACCAGCAGAGTGAAGGGGCTGTGGGACACAGATACGCAGTATTTT	CATSRVKGLWDTDTQYF
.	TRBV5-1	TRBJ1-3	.	TGCGCCAGCAGCTCCCAACCTGGAAACACCATATATTTT	CASSSQPGNTIYF